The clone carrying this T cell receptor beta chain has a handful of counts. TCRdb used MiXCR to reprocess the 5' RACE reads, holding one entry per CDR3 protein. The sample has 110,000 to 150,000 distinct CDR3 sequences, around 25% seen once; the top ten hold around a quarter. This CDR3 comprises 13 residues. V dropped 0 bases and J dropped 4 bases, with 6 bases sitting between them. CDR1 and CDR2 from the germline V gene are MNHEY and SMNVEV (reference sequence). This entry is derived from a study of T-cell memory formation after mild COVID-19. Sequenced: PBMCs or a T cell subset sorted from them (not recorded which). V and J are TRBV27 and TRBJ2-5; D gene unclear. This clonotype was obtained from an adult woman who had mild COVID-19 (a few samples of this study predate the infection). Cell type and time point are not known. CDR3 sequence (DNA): TGTGCCAGCAGTTTATCGATCCGAGAGACCCAGTACTTC. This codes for CASSLSIRETQYF.